The 23 T cell receptor beta chains below were found in one sample sequenced in a study of cytomegalovirus exposure and HLA in healthy donors (TCRdb year 2017). Library preparation employed the immunoSEQ multiplex PCR assay. For the multiplex PCR, a mixture combining 60 forward primers for TCR Vbeta segments and 13 reverse primers for TCR Jbeta segments was used. The table comes from immuneACCESS by way of TCRdb, which keeps in-frame sequences with V and J called. Part of the clones is missing from these tables; in studies checked, under half for an unresolved V gene and the rest for unknown reasons. The sample profile shows approximately 100,000 clones; roughly 70% of them were found once. 1.8% of the sample is taken by the ten largest. Sample: PBMCs. These receptors all stem from a male donor in good health and CMV-seronegative.

The chain uses TRBV6-5 and TRBJ1-5; the D gene is possibly TRBD1 (6 bases). Germline lookup yields CDR1 MNHEY and CDR2 SVGAGI. V was trimmed by 5 bases and J by 2 bases, leaving 10 bases between them. The CDR3 loop spans 14 amino acids. CDR3 DNA sequence: TGTGCCAGCAGTAGGGACATACGCAATCAGCCCCAGCATTTT. It is translated as CASSRDIRNQPQHF.

V usage is TRBV15 and J usage is TRBJ2-2, with unresolved D. Trimming removed 0 bases from V and 7 bases from J, with 3 bases in between. Germline V gene sequence: CDR1 LNHNV, CDR2 YYDKDF (reference sequence). The CDR3 consists of 12 residues. The CDR3 region has the DNA TGTGCCACCAGCAGAGATCTCGGGGAGCTGTTTTTT. Its protein is CATSRDLGELFF.

This clone came up a few times. This chain links TRBV5-4 with TRBJ2-6; maybe TRBD2 (5 bases). There are 17 residues in the CDR3. Trimming took 4 bases from V and 4 from J, leaving 18 bases between them. Germline loops: CDR1 SGHNT, CDR2 YYREEE (reference sequence). CDR3 sequence reads: CASSTPGKTGGANVLTF. CDR3 in DNA: TGTGCCAGCAGCACCCCCGGGAAAACGGGGGGGGCCAACGTCCTGACTTTC.

The chain is built from TRBV5-1 and TRBJ1-4; tentative D call: TRBD1 (6 bases). The CDR3 totals 15 residues. With 4 bases removed from V and 7 bases from J, the gap between germline ends came to 17 bases. The germline CDR1 and CDR2 sequences are SGHRS and YFSETQ. CDR3 amino acids: CASSVDSGVGEKLFF. The CDR3 nucleotides read TGCGCCAGCAGCGTCGACTCAGGGGTTGGTGAAAAACTGTTTTTT. The variable domain in full, with the rest retrieved from reference TRBV5-1 and TRBJ1-4, is KAGVTQTPRYLIKTRGQQVTLSCSPISGHRSVSWYQQTPGQGLQFLFEYFSETQRNKGNFPGRFSGRQFSNSRSEMNVSTLELGDSALYLCASSVDSGVGEKLFFGSGTQLSVL.

The CDR3 bases are TGTGCCAGCAGCGTGGACCTCAGGACTAGCGGGAGCGAGCAGTACTTC. It specifies CASSVDLRTSGSEQYF. V is TRBV9 and J is TRBJ2-7; 13 bases are shared with TRBD2. CDR1 is SGDLS, CDR2 YYNGEE, per germline. The junction had 8 bases not matched to a gene; V was cut back by 2 bases and J by 6 bases. This CDR3 is 16 amino acids long.

The chain uses TRBV30 and TRBJ1-5; perhaps TRBD1 as D (6 bases). V dropped 0 bases and J dropped 4 bases, with 16 bases sitting between them. This CDR3 region has 16 residues. Germline V lookup: CDR1 GTSNPN, CDR2 SVGIG (reference sequence). CDR3 nucleotide sequence: TGTGCCTGGAGTGTACAAGGACAGAAGCCAAATCAGCCCCAGCATTTT. This sequence encodes CAWSVQGQKPNQPQHF.

The chain is built from TRBV5-1 and TRBJ2-7, with a weak D call TRBD1 (6 bases). The V gene's germline CDR1 is SGHRS and CDR2 YFSETQ. V dropped 4 bases and J dropped 1 base, with 12 bases sitting between them. This CDR3 has 14 amino acids. CDR3 in DNA: TGCGCCAGCAGCCCTGGACAGCTGTCCTACGAGCAGTACTTC. It yields the protein CASSPGQLSYEQYF.

The sample holds a few counts of this clone. The chain combines TRBV19 with TRBJ1-1; unclear D gene. The CDR3 runs to 12 residues. The V and J ends lost 3 bases and 8 bases respectively, with 10 bases between them. The germline V gene has CDR1 LNHDA and CDR2 SQIVND (reference sequence). The CDR3 DNA is TGTGCCAGTAGTATGGGCGGGGTGGAAGCTTTCTTT. It specifies CASSMGGVEAFF.

The chain carries TRBV5-1 and TRBJ1-1; 7 bases are a match to TRBD1. The CDR3 runs to 13 residues. V dropped 5 bases and J dropped 4; count of bases not matched to a gene: 5. CDR1 and CDR2 from the germline V gene are SGHRS and YFSETQ. The chain's CDR3 is CASSRQGGTEAFF. The CDR3 DNA is TGCGCCAGCAGTCGACAGGGTGGCACTGAAGCTTTCTTT.

The chain employs TRBV6-6 and TRBJ1-1; 7 nucleotides align to TRBD1. The CDR3 has 15 residues. Looked up from germline, CDR1 is MNHNY and CDR2 is SVGAGI (reference sequence). J was trimmed by 0 bases and V by 5 bases; bases with no gene match: 6. The CDR3, as DNA: TGTGCCAGCAGTGCTAACAGGGGACTGAACACTGAAGCTTTCTTT. It translates to CASSANRGLNTEAFF.

The J gene is TRBJ1-3, the V gene TRBV4-1; D uncertain. Trimming took 1 base from V and 1 from J, leaving 8 bases between them. From germline, CDR1 is MGHRA and CDR2 YSYEKL. This CDR3 is 15 amino acids long. CDR3 bases: TGCGCCAGCAGCCAAGCACCGACTTCTGGAAACACCATATATTTT. It codes for CASSQAPTSGNTIYF.

In this sample, this clone turned up a few times. This chain uses TRBV29-1 with TRBJ2-5; 8 nucleotides match TRBD2. Trimming took 7 bases from V and 9 from J; bases not matched to a gene: 19. The CDR3 has 15 amino acids. Germline V gene data show CDR1 as SQVTM and CDR2 as ANQGSEA. The CDR3 bases are TGCAGCGCCTCGGGCCTACTAGCGGAGGCCGGGGCCCAGTACTTC. Encoded protein: CSASGLLAEAGAQYF. Complete variable domain (other parts from reference TRBV29-1 and TRBJ2-5): SAVISQKPSRDICQRGTSLTIQCQVDSQVTMMFWYRQQPGQSLTLIATANQGSEATYESGFVIDKFPISRPNLTFSTLTVSNMSPEDSSIYLCSASGLLAEAGAQYFGPGTRLLVL.

The rearrangement uses TRBV23-1 and TRBJ2-1; TRBD2 aligns across 8 bases. TRBV23-1 is an open reading frame whose function is uncertain. This CDR3 is built from 16 residues. Germline trimming cut 4 bases from V and 0 bases from J; bases unmatched to any gene: 5. The CDR3 coding sequence is TGCGCCAGCAGTCTAAGGGGGACTAGCTCCTACAATGAGCAGTTCTTC. It specifies CASSLRGTSSYNEQFF.

The chain combines TRBV6-5 with TRBJ2-2; 10 nucleotides match TRBD1. The CDR3 has 15 residues. Germline lookup yields CDR1 MNHEY and CDR2 SVGAGI. Losses at the gene ends were 6 bases for V and 4 bases for J; bases not matched to a gene: 5. The CDR3 DNA reads as TGTGCCAGCAGCTCCGGGACAGGGGTCACCGGGGAGCTGTTTTTT. Its translation is CASSSGTGVTGELFF.

V is TRBV5-4 and J is TRBJ1-1; 9 nucleotides match TRBD1. Germline V gene data show CDR1 as SGHNT and CDR2 as YYREEE (reference sequence). CDR3 length: 14 residues. V dropped 4 bases and J dropped 5; count of bases not matched to a gene: 6. The CDR3 DNA is TGTGCCAGCAGCCCCAGGACAGGGGAGACTGAAGCTTTCTTT. Translated, it gives CASSPRTGETEAFF.

This clone has only one observation. The chain links TRBV6-1 to TRBJ2-5, with D maybe TRBD2 (6 bases). The CDR3 contains 12 residues. V shed 6 bases and J shed 4 bases, with 9 bases lying between them. Germline V gene data show CDR1 as MNHNS and CDR2 as SASEGT. The DNA for the CDR3 is TGTGCCAGCAGAAGACTAGGAGAGACCCAGTACTTC. The encoded protein is CASRRLGETQYF.

The rearrangement joins TRBV5-4 to TRBJ2-7; tentatively, D is TRBD2 (5 bases). Trimming stripped 0 bases from V and 4 bases from J, with 11 bases between. The CDR3 has 14 amino acids. Germline CDR1 and CDR2: SGHNT and YYREEE (reference sequence). The CDR3 is CASSLEQPGYEQYF. The CDR3 coding sequence is TGTGCCAGCAGCTTGGAACAGCCGGGGTACGAGCAGTACTTC.

The rearrangement links TRBV27 to TRBJ2-7, with D possibly being TRBD2 (5 bases). This CDR3 region has 13 residues. Trimming removed 3 bases from V and 2 bases from J, with 8 bases in between. Germline values: CDR1 MNHEY, CDR2 SMNVEV (reference sequence). The CDR3 DNA reads TGTGCCAGCAGTTTGCGGGTCCCCTACGAGCAGTACTTC. Its protein is CASSLRVPYEQYF.

DNA of the CDR3: TGTGCCAGCAGATTTATCAGGGGCGGAGGCTATGGCTACACCTTC. The encoded protein is CASRFIRGGGYGYTF. This chain links TRBV6-1 with TRBJ1-2; D might be TRBD1 (6 bases). The length of the CDR3 is 15 residues. Germline CDR1 and CDR2: MNHNS and SASEGT. With 6 bases removed from V and 4 bases from J, the gap between germline ends came to 18 bases.

V gene TRBV7-9 combines with J gene TRBJ1-2; 9 nucleotides match TRBD1. The CDR3 is made up of 16 amino acids. V shed 5 bases, J shed 0 bases, and the junction held 7 bases outside the gene matches. From germline, CDR1 is SEHNR and CDR2 FQNEAQ (reference sequence). This CDR3 reads CASSRDRELANYGYTF. The CDR3 DNA follows: TGTGCCAGCAGCCGGGACAGGGAGTTAGCTAACTATGGCTACACCTTC.

This clone was seen once. The chain couples TRBV14 to TRBJ2-7, with 7 bases aligning to TRBD2. Germline V gives CDR1 SGHDN, CDR2 FVKESK. CDR3 length: 16 residues. V trimming: 4 bases; J trimming: 2 bases; junction bases outside the gene matches: 11. CDR3 loop: CASSPRAGNGPYEQYF. The CDR3 bases are TGTGCCAGCAGCCCAAGAGCGGGAAACGGTCCCTACGAGCAGTACTTC.

This chain links TRBV5-1 with TRBJ2-1; 16 positions match TRBD2. CDR3 length equals 13 residues. Germline V lookup: CDR1 SGHRS, CDR2 YFSETQ. V lost 3 bases, J lost 15 bases, and 3 bases stayed unmatched. The CDR3 DNA follows: TGCGCCAGCAGCTGGGGGACTAGCGGGAGGGCGTTCTTC. It encodes CASSWGTSGRAFF. Filled out from reference TRBV5-1 and TRBJ2-1, the complete variable domain reads KAGVTQTPRYLIKTRGQQVTLSCSPISGHRSVSWYQQTPGQGLQFLFEYFSETQRNKGNFPGRFSGRQFSNSRSEMNVSTLELGDSALYLCASSWGTSGRAFFGPGTRLTVL.

This clone was found once. The CDR3 region is CASRPTGRRTEAFF. Here the CDR3 DNA reads TGTGCCAGCAGACCGACAGGGCGCCGCACTGAAGCTTTCTTT. The chain uses TRBV7-2 and TRBJ1-1, with TRBD1 matching 7 bases. There are 14 residues in the CDR3. The germline V gene has CDR1 SGHTA and CDR2 FQGNSA. V dropped 6 bases and J dropped 4; count of bases not matched to a gene: 8.